Included here is one T cell receptor beta chain sequence, with context. Its matching antigen is unknown. This was the immunoSEQ v3.0 assay at survey level. Sequencing was directed toward roughly 35,000-55,000 T-cell genomes in each sample. Here immunoSEQ multiplex PCR was the method, and the copy in TCRdb shows in-frame clones only, minus some. The table shows 30,000 to 40,000 clones, with about four fifths occurring only once. Cryopreserved PBMC numbered about 1-10 million per sample before DNA extraction. The germline V gene has CDR1 LNHNV and CDR2 YYDKDF (reference sequence). The CDR3 covers 13 residues. The J segment lost 4 bases and the V segment lost 2 bases, leaving 1 base of the junction unmatched. The data were obtained in a study of long-term antiretroviral therapy in people with HIV. General study findings and limits: Increased diversity was seen after ART, yet it remained lower than in transplant donor controls. Clonotypes expanded prior to ART showed repertoire dominance at all sampled time points.

This receptor was obtained from a man aged 18 to 29 with HIV. The material was unsorted PBMCs, obtained 0.4 years before starting antiretroviral therapy. The gene calls are TRBV15 and TRBJ2-7, with TRBD1 matching 8 bases. CDR3 coding DNA: TGTGCCACCAGCAGACAGGGGGCGTACGAGCAGTACTTC. It codes for CATSRQGAYEQYF.